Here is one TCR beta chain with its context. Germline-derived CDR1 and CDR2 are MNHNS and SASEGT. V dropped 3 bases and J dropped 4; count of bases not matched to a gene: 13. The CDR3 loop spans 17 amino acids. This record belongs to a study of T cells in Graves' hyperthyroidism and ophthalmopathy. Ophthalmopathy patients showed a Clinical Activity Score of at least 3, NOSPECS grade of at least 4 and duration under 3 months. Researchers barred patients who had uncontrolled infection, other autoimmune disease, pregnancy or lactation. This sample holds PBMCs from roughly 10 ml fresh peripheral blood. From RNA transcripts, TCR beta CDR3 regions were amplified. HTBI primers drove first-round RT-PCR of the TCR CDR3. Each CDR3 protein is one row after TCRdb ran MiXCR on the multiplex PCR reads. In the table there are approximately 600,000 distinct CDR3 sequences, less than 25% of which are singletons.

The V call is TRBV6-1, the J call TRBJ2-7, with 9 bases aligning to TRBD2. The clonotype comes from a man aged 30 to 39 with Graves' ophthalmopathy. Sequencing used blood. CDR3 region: CASSEAQGHAGGYEQYF. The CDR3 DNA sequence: TGTGCCAGCAGTGAGGCACAGGGTCACGCGGGAGGGTACGAGCAGTACTTC.